The 11 T cell receptor beta chains below all came from one sample that was sequenced in a study of blood T cell repertoires in COVID-19. Clones were sequenced by immunoSEQ multiplex PCR, and TCRdb holds only the in-frame ones, with some missing. The data show 150,000 to 200,000 clones, 85% to 90% seen once. Sequencing was carried out using peripheral blood. The source is a woman in her fifties or sixties with COVID-19, enrolled during active disease.

The V and J genes are TRBV4-2 and TRBJ1-5; 7 nucleotides match TRBD1. V dropped 0 bases and J dropped 4; count of bases not matched to a gene: 6. This CDR3 has 16 amino acids. Per germline, CDR1 LGHNA and CDR2 YNFKEQ. DNA for the CDR3: TGTGCCAGCAGCCAAGATCCGGGACAGTCTAATCAGCCCCAGCATTTT. Amino acids: CASSQDPGQSNQPQHF.

The chain links TRBV5-5 to TRBJ2-3; 7 positions agree with TRBD1. The germline V gene encodes CDR1 SGHKS and CDR2 YYEKEE (reference sequence). The CDR3 has 13 amino acids. After removal of 5 bases from V and 3 bases from J, the junction contained 3 bases not matched to a gene. CDR3 in amino acids: CASRMTGTDTQYF. The CDR3 DNA reads as TGTGCCAGCAGAATGACAGGGACAGATACGCAGTATTTT.

This chain connects TRBV12-3 or TRBV12-4 to TRBJ2-7; the D is unclear. CDR3 length: 11 residues. V was shortened by 6 bases and J by 3 bases, with 6 bases between the two germline ends. The CDR3 bases are TGTGCCAGCAGCCACTACTACGAGCAGTACTTC. Translation gives CASSHYYEQYF.

V and J are TRBV30 and TRBJ1-5; D is undetermined. Germline V gene sequence: CDR1 GTSNPN, CDR2 SVGIG (reference sequence). The CDR3 loop spans 14 amino acids. Trimming took off 3 bases at V and 5 bases at J, with 14 bases between the two ends. This CDR3 is CAWSPSGRDQPQHF. DNA for the CDR3: TGTGCCTGGAGCCCCTCGGGTCGGGATCAGCCCCAGCATTTT. The variable domain in full, with the rest retrieved from reference TRBV30 and TRBJ1-5, is SQTIHQWPATLVQPVGSPLSLECTVEGTSNPNLYWYRQAAGRGLQLLFYSVGIGQISSEVPQNLSASRPQDRQFILSSKKLLLSDSGFYLCAWSPSGRDQPQHFGDGTRLSIL.

This clone was counted once. As DNA, the CDR3 is TGTGCCTGGAGTGTACTATTCGCGGGACAGGGGTATGGTCGCACAGATACGCAGTATTTT. It is translated as CAWSVLFAGQGYGRTDTQYF. The rearrangement joins TRBV30 to TRBJ2-3, with 10 positions matching TRBD1. This CDR3 has 20 amino acids. V trimming: 0 bases; J trimming: 1 base; junction bases outside the gene matches: 16. Germline-derived CDR1 and CDR2 are GTSNPN and SVGIG (reference sequence).

J is TRBJ2-5 and V is TRBV6-1; 11 bases are a match to TRBD2. The V segment lost 3 bases and the J segment 4 bases; nucleotides outside the gene matches: 7. CDR1 MNHNS and CDR2 SASEGT come from the germline V gene. This CDR3 has 16 amino acids. The CDR3 loop is CASSDTGLAVGETQYF. The CDR3, as DNA: TGTGCCAGCAGTGATACGGGACTAGCGGTCGGAGAGACCCAGTACTTC.

The chain couples TRBV6-5 to TRBJ2-7, with 7 positions matching TRBD2. The CDR3 is made up of 15 amino acids. Unmatched junction bases numbered 9, after V lost 7 bases and J lost 0 bases. The germline V gene has CDR1 MNHEY and CDR2 SVGAGI. The DNA of the CDR3 is TGTGCCAGCAACGCGGTAGCGGGCAGCTCCTACGAGCAGTACTTC. Translating gives CASNAVAGSSYEQYF.

The chain combines TRBV9 with TRBJ1-1; D call uncertain. Germline-derived CDR1 and CDR2 are SGDLS and YYNGEE. There are 13 residues in the CDR3. Deletions cut 0 bases from V and 6 bases from J, with 9 bases between. The CDR3 sequence: CASSVAPSSEAFF. The CDR3 nucleotides read TGTGCCAGCAGCGTAGCTCCGAGTTCTGAAGCTTTCTTT.

This chain uses TRBV13 with TRBJ2-1; 10 nucleotides agree with TRBD2. V trimming: 5 bases; J trimming: 4 bases; junction bases outside the gene matches: 11. Germline V gives CDR1 PRHDT, CDR2 FYEKMQ (reference sequence). The CDR3 loop spans 17 amino acids. The CDR3 DNA follows: TGTGCCAGCAGCCCCCTCCTTACTAGCGGGGTATACAATGAGCAGTTCTTC. Its translation: CASSPLLTSGVYNEQFF.

Comment on this clone: This sample includes further DNA sequences coding for the same CDR3. The V call is TRBV11-3, the J call TRBJ1-2, with no clear D. The V end lost 1 base, the J end lost 8 bases, and 5 bases lay between the germline ends. The germline V gene encodes CDR1 SGHNT and CDR2 YENEEA. The CDR3 spans 11 residues. DNA for the CDR3: TGTGCCAGCAGCTTAGGTAGAGGCTACACCTTC. Its protein is CASSLGRGYTF.

This clone was recorded once. This sample also contains other DNA sequences that code for the same CDR3. The chain employs TRBV7-2 and TRBJ2-7, with 8 bases aligning to TRBD1. Trimming at V came to 5 bases and at J to 5 bases, leaving 2 bases not matched to a gene. Germline loops: CDR1 SGHTA, CDR2 FQGNSA. This CDR3 region has 12 residues. The CDR3 sequence is CASSRTGNEQYF. The DNA for the CDR3 is TGTGCCAGCAGCCGGACAGGGAACGAGCAGTACTTC.